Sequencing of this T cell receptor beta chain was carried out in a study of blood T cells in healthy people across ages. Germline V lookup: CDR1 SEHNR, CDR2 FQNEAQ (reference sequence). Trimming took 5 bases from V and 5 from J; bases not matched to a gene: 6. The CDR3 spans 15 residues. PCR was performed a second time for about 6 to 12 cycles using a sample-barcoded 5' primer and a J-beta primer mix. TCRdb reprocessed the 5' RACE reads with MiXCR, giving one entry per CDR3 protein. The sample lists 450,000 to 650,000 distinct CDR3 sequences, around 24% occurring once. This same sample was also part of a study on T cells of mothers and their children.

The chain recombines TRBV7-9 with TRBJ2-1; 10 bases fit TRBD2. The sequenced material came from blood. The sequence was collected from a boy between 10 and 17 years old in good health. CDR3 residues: CASSASGSFHNEQFF. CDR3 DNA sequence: TGTGCCAGCAGCGCTAGCGGGAGTTTCCACAATGAGCAGTTCTTC.